This T cell receptor beta chain is drawn from a study of shared clonotypes between healthy human individuals. Study in general: Researchers drew samples from a couple of women and a few men aged 18 to 49. Three plates were used per donor for CD4 naive, three for CD4 memory, two for CD8 naive and one for CD8 memory.

V was pared by 5 bases and J by 2 bases, with 15 bases between. CDR3 length equals 15 residues. CDR1 is SEHNR, CDR2 FQNEAQ, per germline (reference sequence). Using immunoSEQ multiplex PCR, the repertoire was profiled, and TCRdb retains in-frame clones only, with some absent. This sample carries millions of clones, 90% to 95% of them seen once, and the ten largest clones take over 0.12%. Within Nashville, Tennessee resided all donors, each a Caucasian adult. Partitioning of CD4+ cells yielded a CD45RA+ naive subset and a CD45RA-negative memory subset. This clonotype was obtained from a man aged 18 to 29 in good health. Sequenced: naive CD4+ T cells sorted from blood. This sample's subset: CD45RA+ positively selected. This chain connects TRBV7-9 to TRBJ2-5; possible D gene TRBD1, 6 bases. CDR3 sequence: CASSQPGTNQETQYF. CDR3 nucleotides: TGTGCCAGCAGCCAACCCGGGACAAATCAAGAGACCCAGTACTTC.